A single sample is the source of the 26 T cell receptor beta chains below, sequenced in a study of blood T cell repertoires in COVID-19. Data came from immunoSEQ multiplex PCR; TCRdb stores just in-frame clones and leaves some out. Seen here are over 600,000 clones, just under 90% observed once, and the top ten hold over 0.2%. The sample taken for sequencing was peripheral blood. These receptor sequences come from a young woman with acute or convalescent COVID-19.

The chain has TRBV5-4 and TRBJ2-5, with D uncertain. Trimming left V 1 base short and J 1 base short, with 8 bases between. The V gene's germline CDR1 is SGHNT and CDR2 YYREEE (reference sequence). This CDR3 has 14 amino acids. CDR3 DNA sequence: TGTGCCAGCAGCTTGTCGCCAGTCCAAGAGACCCAGTACTTC. As protein: CASSLSPVQETQYF.

The chain has TRBV11-2 and TRBJ2-5; 7 bases match TRBD1. This CDR3 comprises 12 residues. Germline trimming cut 7 bases from V and 8 bases from J; bases unmatched to any gene: 7. Per germline, CDR1 SGHAT and CDR2 FQNNGV. CDR3: CASKPAGGTQYF. In DNA form, the CDR3 reads TGTGCCAGCAAACCCGCAGGGGGAACCCAGTACTTC.

V and J are TRBV3-1 (or the pseudogene TRBV3-2) and TRBJ2-1; 9 bases map to TRBD2. Trimming at V came to 3 bases and at J to 4 bases, leaving 28 bases not matched to a gene. The CDR3 runs to 23 residues. Germline-derived CDR1 and CDR2 are LGHDT and YNNKEL (reference sequence). CDR3 sequence (DNA): TGTGCCAGCAGCCAGGCCGGTGGCGCTCGGCAGGGTACAAGCGGGGGGACGTACAATGAGCAGTTCTTC. Protein sequence: CASSQAGGARQGTSGGTYNEQFF.

This clone was recorded only once. The chain is built from TRBV6-2 or TRBV6-3 and TRBJ1-1; D remains unclear. Germline loops: CDR1 MNHEY, CDR2 SVGEGT. Trimming took off 2 bases at V and 7 bases at J, with 8 bases between the two ends. The CDR3 contains 12 residues. CDR3 DNA sequence: TGTGCCAGCAGTTACCCGGGATTTGAAGCTTTCTTT. Translated: CASSYPGFEAFF.

This sequence joins TRBV2 and TRBJ1-2; 7 bases match TRBD1. CDR1 is SNHLY and CDR2 is FYNNEI in the germline V gene. CDR3 size: 15 residues. The junction had 7 bases not matched to a gene; V was cut back by 4 bases and J by 2 bases. CDR3 region: CASSGVGQENYGYTF. The CDR3 DNA sequence: TGTGCCAGCAGTGGCGTAGGACAGGAAAACTATGGCTACACCTTC.

This chain joins TRBV6-5 and TRBJ2-7, with 9 positions matching TRBD1. CDR1 is MNHEY, CDR2 SVGAGI, per germline. The CDR3 contains 16 residues. V was clipped by 3 bases and J by 3 bases; unmatched bases: 9. The CDR3 region has the DNA TGTGCCAGCAGTTATTCAGGGACAGGGAGCATCTACGAGCAGTACTTC. Translation: CASSYSGTGSIYEQYF.

The chain combines TRBV4-1 with TRBJ1-2, with a tentative D call TRBD1 (6 bases). The CDR3 covers 15 residues. The V gene's germline CDR1 is MGHRA and CDR2 YSYEKL. V lost 1 base and J 6 bases, leaving 15 bases between the germline ends. The CDR3 sequence: CASSQGSTGSNGYTF. In DNA form, the CDR3 reads TGCGCCAGCAGCCAAGGGTCGACAGGAAGCAATGGCTACACCTTC.

This clone has just one count. The sample contains more than one DNA sequence encoding this CDR3. The chain carries TRBV19 and TRBJ1-2; D possibly corresponds to TRBD1 (6 bases). The V and J ends lost 1 base and 4 bases respectively, with 7 bases between them. Germline-derived CDR1 and CDR2 are LNHDA and SQIVND (reference sequence). The length of the CDR3 is 13 residues. The CDR3: CASSIGGGYGYTF. In DNA, the CDR3 is TGTGCCAGTAGTATAGGAGGGGGCTATGGCTACACCTTC.

This sequence joins TRBV2 and TRBJ1-2, with 8 bases that match TRBD1. The germline CDR1 and CDR2 sequences are SNHLY and FYNNEI. The trim removed 8 bases at V and 8 bases at J, leaving 7 bases unmatched. There are 12 residues in the CDR3. CDR3 in DNA: TGTGCCAGCTGTGGACAGGGTTTCGGCTACACCTTC. Protein sequence: CASCGQGFGYTF.

The chain is built from TRBV19 and TRBJ1-2, with TRBD1 matching over 8 bases. CDR3 length equals 16 residues. The V gene's germline CDR1 is LNHDA and CDR2 SQIVND (reference sequence). The V segment lost 4 bases and the J segment 4 bases; nucleotides outside the gene matches: 11. The CDR3 region has the DNA TGTGCCAGTAGTAAAACCCTCGGACAGGGACGCTATGGCTACACCTTC. Translated, it gives CASSKTLGQGRYGYTF.

This chain connects TRBV28 to TRBJ2-7; 8 bases map to TRBD2. The germline CDR1 and CDR2 sequences are MDHEN and SYDVKM. V shed 6 bases, J shed 6 bases, and the junction held 4 bases outside the gene matches. The CDR3 extends over 12 amino acids. CDR3 in DNA: TGTGCCAGCAGCCTCAGCGGGGGCGAGCAGTACTTC. Residues: CASSLSGGEQYF.

CDR3 protein: CASSLSRGSETQYF. DNA for the CDR3: TGTGCCAGCAGTTTATCCAGAGGGTCCGAGACCCAGTACTTC. The chain is built from TRBV27 and TRBJ2-5; possibly TRBD2 for D (5 bases). Trimming shortened V by 0 bases and J by 5 bases, and 10 bases separated the two germline ends. There are 14 residues in the CDR3. Germline CDR1 reads MNHEY; CDR2 reads SMNVEV (reference sequence).

The chain combines TRBV6-1 with TRBJ2-4; 10 bases fit TRBD1. CDR1 and CDR2 (germline): MNHNS, SASEGT. The CDR3 contains 15 residues. V was clipped by 2 bases and J by 5 bases; unmatched bases: 3. The DNA of the CDR3 is TGTGCCAGCAGTGAATGGGACAGGGGTCAAAACATTCAGTACTTC. Residues: CASSEWDRGQNIQYF.

This chain joins TRBV4-1 and TRBJ2-1; D may be TRBD2 (6 bases). This CDR3 has 16 residues. The germline V gene has CDR1 MGHRA and CDR2 YSYEKL. V lost 0 bases and J 4 bases, leaving 13 bases between the germline ends. The CDR3 nucleotides read TGCGCCAGCAGCCAAGAGGACGGGACTTCTTACAATGAGCAGTTCTTC. Protein product: CASSQEDGTSYNEQFF.

This chain uses TRBV2 with TRBJ1-5, with 8 bases identical to TRBD1. The CDR3 has 16 residues. Germline-derived CDR1 and CDR2 are SNHLY and FYNNEI. The V and J ends lost 6 bases and 1 base, in that order; junction bases with no gene match: 8. The chain's CDR3 is CASSPQGAGSNQPQHF. The DNA for the CDR3 is TGTGCCAGCAGCCCCCAGGGGGCTGGAAGCAATCAGCCCCAGCATTTT.

The chain is built from TRBV6-2 or TRBV6-3 and TRBJ1-1; the D gene is possibly TRBD1 (5 bases). There are 14 residues in the CDR3. Germline lookup yields CDR1 MNHEY and CDR2 SVGEGT. Trimming took 5 bases from V and 0 from J, leaving 10 bases between them. CDR3 DNA sequence: TGTGCCAGCAGTAGGACACCGATGAACACTGAAGCTTTCTTT. Its translation is CASSRTPMNTEAFF.

The chain couples TRBV4-1 to TRBJ2-1; D remains ambiguous. CDR1 and CDR2 from the germline V gene are MGHRA and YSYEKL. With 0 bases removed from V and 0 bases from J, the gap between germline ends came to 15 bases. This CDR3 has 18 residues. CDR3 residues: CASSQDPPLGSSYNEQFF. The DNA for the CDR3 is TGCGCCAGCAGCCAAGATCCCCCTCTAGGTAGCTCCTACAATGAGCAGTTCTTC.

This chain links TRBV27 with TRBJ2-3, with D perhaps TRBD1 (6 bases). CDR3 length equals 16 residues. Germline CDR1 and CDR2: MNHEY and SMNVEV (reference sequence). With 6 bases removed from V and 2 bases from J, the gap between germline ends came to 18 bases. The CDR3 here is CASRSPFTGSTDTQYF. The CDR3 DNA reads as TGTGCCAGCAGGTCACCATTCACAGGGTCCACAGATACGCAGTATTTT.

The chain couples TRBV18 to TRBJ1-3, with 7 bases that match TRBD1. Germline lookup yields CDR1 KGHSH and CDR2 LQKENI. The length of the CDR3 is 15 residues. Trimming took 0 bases from V and 4 from J; bases not matched to a gene: 3. CDR3 DNA sequence: TGTGCCAGCTCACCACCAGGGACAGCGGGAAACACCATATATTTT. Its translation is CASSPPGTAGNTIYF.

The gene calls are TRBV5-5 and TRBJ2-1, with 8 bases aligning to TRBD1. Germline V CDR1 and CDR2: SGHKS, YYEKEE (reference sequence). The junction had 6 bases not matched to a gene; V was cut back by 4 bases and J by 6 bases. The CDR3 is made up of 14 amino acids. For the CDR3, the DNA is TGTGCCAGCAGCCCACTGGACAGGGTCAATGAGCAGTTCTTC. This sequence encodes CASSPLDRVNEQFF.

This clone was detected many times. V gene TRBV2 combines with J gene TRBJ2-1, with a tentative D call TRBD1 (5 bases). This CDR3 comprises 14 residues. V shed 4 bases and J shed 2 bases, with 9 bases lying between them. Germline CDR1 SNHLY, CDR2 FYNNEI. Here the CDR3 reads CASSVSGTYNEQFF. CDR3 nucleotide sequence: TGTGCCAGCAGTGTGTCAGGGACCTACAATGAGCAGTTCTTC.

The genes are TRBV7-6 and TRBJ1-2; D is perhaps TRBD1 (5 bases). The germline CDR1 and CDR2 sequences are SGHVS and FNYEAQ. Trimming cost V 3 bases and J 10 bases, with 12 bases left between them. This CDR3 region has 12 residues. The DNA of the CDR3 is TGTGCCAGCAGCTTGGGCCAGGGTGACTACACCTTC. The encoded protein is CASSLGQGDYTF.

V usage is TRBV18 and J usage is TRBJ1-6, with D tentatively TRBD1 (6 bases). Trimming stripped 1 base from V and 8 bases from J, with 6 bases between. The CDR3 sequence is 13 residues long. Germline values: CDR1 KGHSH, CDR2 LQKENI. The CDR3 protein is CASSPQGDSPLHF. DNA of the CDR3: TGTGCCAGCTCACCACAGGGGGATTCACCCCTCCACTTT. The variable domain in full, completed from reference TRBV18 and TRBJ1-6, reads NAGVMQNPRHLVRRRGQEARLRCSPMKGHSHVYWYRQLPEEGLKFMVYLQKENIIDESGMPKERFSAEFPKEGPSILRIQQVVRGDSAAYFCASSPQGDSPLHFGNGTRLTVT.

The chain joins TRBV2 to TRBJ2-1; tentative D call: TRBD2 (5 bases). V was clipped by 9 bases and J by 0 bases, with 15 bases between them. CDR1 and CDR2 (germline): SNHLY, FYNNEI. The CDR3 has 15 residues. The CDR3 sequence is CASSDLKNSYNEQFF. The CDR3 region has the DNA TGTGCCAGTTCGGACTTGAAAAACTCCTACAATGAGCAGTTCTTC. Drawing the rest from reference TRBV2 and TRBJ2-1, the complete variable domain is EPEVTQTPSHQVTQMGQEVILRCVPISNHLYFYWYRQILGQKVEFLVSFYNNEISEKSEIFDDQFSVERPDGSNFTLKIRSTKLEDSAMYFCASSDLKNSYNEQFFGPGTRLTVL.

This chain connects TRBV14 to TRBJ1-2; TRBD1 agrees at 7 bases. V lost 4 bases and J lost 4; bases outside the gene matches: 9. CDR1 SGHDN and CDR2 FVKESK come from the germline V gene. This CDR3 is built from 15 residues. CDR3 residues: CASSPTEGASYGYTF. The CDR3 coding sequence is TGTGCCAGCAGCCCTACGGAGGGGGCTAGCTATGGCTACACCTTC.

This sequence joins TRBV9 and TRBJ2-5; D is undetermined. CDR1 is SGDLS, CDR2 YYNGEE, per germline. Trimming stripped 4 bases from V and 4 bases from J, with 8 bases between. The CDR3 loop spans 12 amino acids. CDR3 protein: CASSPRGETQYF. In DNA, the CDR3 is TGTGCCAGCAGCCCAAGAGGAGAGACCCAGTACTTC.